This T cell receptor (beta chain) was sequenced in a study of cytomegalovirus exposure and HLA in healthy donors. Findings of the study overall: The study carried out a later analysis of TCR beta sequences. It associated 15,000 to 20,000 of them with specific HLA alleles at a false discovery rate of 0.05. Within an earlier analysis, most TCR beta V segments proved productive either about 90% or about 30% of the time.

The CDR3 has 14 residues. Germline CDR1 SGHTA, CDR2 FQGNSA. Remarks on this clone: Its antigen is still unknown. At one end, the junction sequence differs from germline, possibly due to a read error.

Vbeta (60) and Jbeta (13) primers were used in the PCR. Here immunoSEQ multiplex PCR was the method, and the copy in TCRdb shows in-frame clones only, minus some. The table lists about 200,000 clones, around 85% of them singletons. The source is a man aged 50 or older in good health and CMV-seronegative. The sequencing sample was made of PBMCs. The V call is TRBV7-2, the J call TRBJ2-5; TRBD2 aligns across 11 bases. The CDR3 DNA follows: TGTGCCAGCAGCATAGCGGGAGGGGCGGGGACCCAGTACTTC. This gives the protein CASSIAGGAGTQYF.